The clone carrying this T cell receptor beta chain turned up a few times. Its antigen is currently unknown. These data belong to a study of T-cell memory formation after mild COVID-19. Study at large: The study found TCR clusters largely donor specific. Study-wide results and limits: Proof of SARS-CoV-2 specificity was absent for the second-wave clones that crested on day 37. Clones shrinking between day 15 and 85 showed a balanced CD4/CD8 split, and those that grew later tilted toward CD4+.

TCRdb re-derived calls from the 5' RACE reads in MiXCR, one entry per CDR3 protein. This table holds about 290,000 distinct CDR3 sequences, 15% to 20% found once. The V end was cut by 2 bases, the J end by 0 bases, with 8 bases between. The CDR3 has 15 amino acids. Germline V lookup: CDR1 SGHRS, CDR2 YFSETQ. This chain uses TRBV5-1 with TRBJ1-4; D remains ambiguous. The receptor comes from a man between 18 and 29 years old who had mild COVID-19 (a few samples of this study predate the infection). Cell type and time point are not known. Sample: PBMCs or a T cell subset sorted from them (not recorded which). The CDR3 spells CASSFLGTTNEKLFF. The CDR3 region has the DNA TGCGCCAGCAGCTTCCTGGGAACAACTAATGAAAAACTGTTTTTT.